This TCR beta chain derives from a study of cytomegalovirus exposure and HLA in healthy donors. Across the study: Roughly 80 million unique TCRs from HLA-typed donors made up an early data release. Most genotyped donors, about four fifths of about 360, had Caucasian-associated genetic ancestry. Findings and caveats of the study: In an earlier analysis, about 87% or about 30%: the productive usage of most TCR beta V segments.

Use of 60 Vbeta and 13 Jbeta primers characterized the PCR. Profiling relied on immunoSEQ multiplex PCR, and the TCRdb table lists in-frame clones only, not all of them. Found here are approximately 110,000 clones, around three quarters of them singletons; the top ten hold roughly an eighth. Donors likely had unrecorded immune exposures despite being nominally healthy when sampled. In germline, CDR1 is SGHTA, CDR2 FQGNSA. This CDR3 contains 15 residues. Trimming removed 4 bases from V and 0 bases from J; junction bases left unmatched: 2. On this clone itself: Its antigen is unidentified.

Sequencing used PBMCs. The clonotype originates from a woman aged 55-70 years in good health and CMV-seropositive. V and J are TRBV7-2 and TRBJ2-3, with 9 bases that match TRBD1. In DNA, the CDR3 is TGTGCCAGCAGCTCGGGACAGGGTAGCACAGATACGCAGTATTTT. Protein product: CASSSGQGSTDTQYF. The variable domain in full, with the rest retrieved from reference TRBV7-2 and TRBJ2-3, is GAGVSQSPSNKVTEKGKDVELRCDPISGHTALYWYRQSLGQGLEFLIYFQGNSAPDKSGLPSDRFSAERTGGSVSTLTIQRTQQEDSAVYLCASSSGQGSTDTQYFGPGTRLTVL.